These 6 T cell receptor beta chains originate from one sample sequenced in a study of identical twins. TCRdb passed the 5' RACE reads through MiXCR, listing each CDR3 protein once. This table holds a few hundred thousand distinct CDR3 sequences, approximately 8.3% found once. The sample also formed part of further work on yellow fever vaccine responses in identical twins.

Sequenced: CD8+ T cells sorted from blood. These receptors were collected from a woman aged 18 to 35 in good health.

V is TRBV6-2 or TRBV6-3 and J is TRBJ2-1, with 9 bases aligning to TRBD2. CDR3 length: 15 residues. After removal of 6 bases from V and 7 bases from J, the junction contained 10 bases not matched to a gene. Germline values: CDR1 MNHEY, CDR2 SVGEGT. CDR3 sequence reads: CASSPGLAPGNEQFF. DNA for the CDR3: TGTGCCAGCAGCCCAGGACTAGCGCCGGGTAATGAGCAGTTCTTC.

This clonotype has a handful of counts. The chain couples TRBV29-1 to TRBJ2-1, with TRBD1 identical over 10 bases. This CDR3 contains 14 residues. V dropped 7 bases and J dropped 9; count of bases not matched to a gene: 12. The germline gives CDR1 SQVTM, CDR2 ANQGSEA. CDR3: CSAAGTGVKGEQFF. The CDR3 coding sequence is TGCAGCGCAGCCGGGACAGGGGTTAAAGGTGAGCAGTTCTTC.

This clonotype has only a few counts. The rearrangement links TRBV28 to TRBJ2-7, with 9 bases that match TRBD2. Germline V gene data show CDR1 as MDHEN and CDR2 as SYDVKM. This CDR3 spans 14 amino acids. V lost 6 bases and J lost 5; bases outside the gene matches: 8. CDR3 loop: CASRVGGGANEQYF. The CDR3 coding sequence is TGTGCCAGCAGGGTCGGCGGGGGGGCCAACGAGCAGTACTTC.

Details on this clonotype: This may be a read error: a much more frequent sequence differs by one nucleotide. The chain uses TRBV5-5 and TRBJ2-7, with 8 bases identical to TRBD1. The trim removed 9 bases at V and 0 bases at J, leaving 5 bases unmatched. The CDR3 is made up of 13 amino acids. CDR1 and CDR2 (germline): SGHKS, YYEKEE (reference sequence). CDR3 sequence: CAIRTGLSYEQYF. The DNA for the CDR3 is TGTGCCATCAGGACAGGGCTCTCCTACGAGCAGTACTTC.

The J gene is TRBJ2-1, the V gene TRBV28; TRBD1 aligns across 9 bases. The CDR3 has 15 residues. The V gene end was trimmed by 6 bases and the J gene end by 4 bases; junction bases not matched to a gene: 7. Per the germline V gene, CDR1 is MDHEN and CDR2 is SYDVKM. CDR3 DNA: TGTGCCAGCAGCCCCGGGACAGGGCGTTACAATGAGCAGTTCTTC. It translates to CASSPGTGRYNEQFF.

The chain carries TRBV7-6 and TRBJ2-5, with TRBD2 matching 11 bases. V dropped 6 bases and J dropped 3; count of bases not matched to a gene: 6. This CDR3 comprises 15 residues. Germline V gene data show CDR1 as SGHVS and CDR2 as FNYEAQ. The CDR3 region is CASRSLAGGKETQYF. DNA of the CDR3: TGTGCCAGCAGATCTCTAGCGGGGGGAAAAGAGACCCAGTACTTC.